These 10 T cell receptor beta chains originate from one sample sequenced in a study of control samples from healthy donors and cancer patients. TCRdb keeps only in-frame clones here, not all; method: immunoSEQ multiplex PCR. The sample lists 130,000 or so clones, 85% to 90% occurring once. Sequenced material: blood. The receptors stem from a man aged 25 to 40 in good health.

This clone was detected a few times. The rearrangement links TRBV10-3 to TRBJ2-3; no clear D gene. V was pared by 3 bases and J by 4 bases, with 17 bases between. The CDR3 length is 16 residues. Looked up from germline, CDR1 is ENHRY and CDR2 is SYGVKD. The CDR3 reads CAISDSPARGADTQYF. CDR3 bases: TGTGCCATCAGTGATTCTCCGGCCCGCGGCGCAGATACGCAGTATTTT.

The genes are TRBV11-2 and TRBJ2-2; no definite D call. CDR3 length: 14 amino acids. Germline V lookup: CDR1 SGHAT, CDR2 FQNNGV. Trimming cost V 0 bases and J 6 bases, with 8 bases left between them. CDR3 residues: CASSLDTLAGELFF. Here the CDR3 DNA reads TGTGCCAGCAGCTTAGATACCCTTGCCGGGGAGCTGTTTTTT.

This chain connects TRBV19 to TRBJ1-2, with 7 positions matching TRBD1. This CDR3 region has 11 residues. V trimming: 6 bases; J trimming: 9 bases; junction bases outside the gene matches: 4. Germline values: CDR1 LNHDA, CDR2 SQIVND (reference sequence). The CDR3 DNA follows: TGTGCCAGTAGACAGGGGATTAGCTACACCTTC. This codes for CASRQGISYTF. The full variable domain, completed using reference TRBV19 and TRBJ1-2, is DGGITQSPKYLFRKEGQNVTLSCEQNLNHDAMYWYRQDPGQGLRLIYYSQIVNDFQKGDIAEGYSVSREKKESFPLTVTSAQKNPTAFYLCASRQGISYTFGSGTRLTVV.

V is TRBV15 and J is TRBJ2-2; no definite D call. Trimming cost V 7 bases and J 4 bases, with 10 bases left between them. Germline V gives CDR1 LNHNV, CDR2 YYDKDF (reference sequence). The CDR3 consists of 13 residues. Here the CDR3 reads CATIKGFTGELFF. The CDR3 DNA is TGTGCCACCATTAAAGGATTCACCGGGGAGCTGTTTTTT.

The gene calls are TRBV2 and TRBJ1-3, with 7 bases identical to TRBD1. Per the germline V gene, CDR1 is SNHLY and CDR2 is FYNNEI. V gave up 4 bases and J gave up 0 bases; unmatched junction bases: 3. The CDR3 has 15 residues. CDR3 sequence reads: CASSGGQISGNTIYF. CDR3 nucleotides: TGTGCCAGCAGTGGGGGACAGATCTCTGGAAACACCATATATTTT.

V usage is TRBV11-2 and J usage is TRBJ2-5, with 9 bases lining up with TRBD1. The V segment lost 5 bases and the J segment 2 bases; nucleotides outside the gene matches: 6. The germline gives CDR1 SGHAT, CDR2 FQNNGV. The CDR3 is 15 residues long. The CDR3 sequence: CASSRWGQGQETQYF. CDR3 nucleotides: TGTGCCAGCAGCCGGTGGGGACAGGGTCAAGAGACCCAGTACTTC.

The rearrangement links TRBV3-1 (or the pseudogene TRBV3-2) to TRBJ1-3; perhaps TRBD1 as D (5 bases). The V end was cut by 4 bases, the J end by 6 bases, with 13 bases between. The germline V gene has CDR1 LGHDT and CDR2 YNNKEL (reference sequence). The CDR3 has 14 amino acids. CDR3 DNA sequence: TGTGCCAGCAGCCCCCGGGACGGAGAAAACACCATATATTTT. This translates into CASSPRDGENTIYF.

This clone came up once. The chain uses TRBV30 and TRBJ2-2; a weak D match, TRBD1 (6 bases). The V end lost 4 bases, the J end lost 5 bases, and 14 bases lay between the germline ends. The CDR3 runs 14 residues. Germline CDR1 and CDR2: GTSNPN and SVGIG (reference sequence). The DNA for the CDR3 is TGTGCCTGGAACATCAGGGGTATTACCGGGGAGCTGTTTTTT. Amino acid sequence: CAWNIRGITGELFF.

The chain couples TRBV29-1 to TRBJ1-3, with 8 bases aligning to TRBD1. Unmatched junction bases numbered 3, after V lost 3 bases and J lost 2 bases. This CDR3 is built from 14 residues. Germline V gene lookup returns CDR1 SQVTM and CDR2 ANQGSEA. Written as DNA, the CDR3 is TGCAGCGTTGACGACAGGGGCCCTGGAAACACCATATATTTT. This translates into CSVDDRGPGNTIYF.

The chain employs TRBV25-1 and TRBJ1-6, with D hard to call. Trimming cost V 2 bases and J 9 bases, with 5 bases left between them. CDR3 size: 12 residues. Germline values: CDR1 MGHDK, CDR2 SYGVNS. The DNA of the CDR3 is TGTGCCAGCAGTGAAGGACGTTCACCCCTCCACTTT. It translates to CASSEGRSPLHF.